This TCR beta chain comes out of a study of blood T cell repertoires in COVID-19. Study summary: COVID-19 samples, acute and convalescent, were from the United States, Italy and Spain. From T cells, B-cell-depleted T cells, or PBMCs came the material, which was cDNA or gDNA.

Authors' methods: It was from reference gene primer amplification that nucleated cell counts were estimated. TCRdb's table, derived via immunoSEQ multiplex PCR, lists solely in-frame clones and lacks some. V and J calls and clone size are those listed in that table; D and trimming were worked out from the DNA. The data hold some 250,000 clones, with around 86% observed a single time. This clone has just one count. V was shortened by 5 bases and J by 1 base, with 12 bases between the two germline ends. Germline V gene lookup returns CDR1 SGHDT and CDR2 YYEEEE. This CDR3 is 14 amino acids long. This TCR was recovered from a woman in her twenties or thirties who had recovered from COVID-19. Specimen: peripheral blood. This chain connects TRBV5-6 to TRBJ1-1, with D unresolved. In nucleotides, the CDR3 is TGTGCCAGCAGGAAAGATACAGCGAACACTGAAGCTTTCTTT. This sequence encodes CASRKDTANTEAFF.